The 12 T cell receptor beta chains given below trace back to one sample, sequenced in a study of radiotherapy plus CTLA-4 blockade in lung cancer. Repertoires were generated with immunoSEQ multiplex PCR, while TCRdb's copy carries only in-frame clones and drops some. The sample yields about 68,000 clones, roughly 78% seen once. The sample in question was peripheral blood, obtained from a patient treated with radiotherapy plus ipilimumab. These receptors originate from a human donor with non-small cell lung cancer who had a complete response to radiotherapy plus ipilimumab.

The J gene is TRBJ1-5, the V gene TRBV4-1; D perhaps matches TRBD1 (6 bases). The CDR3 has 16 amino acids. Germline V gene lookup returns CDR1 MGHRA and CDR2 YSYEKL. Trimming stripped 0 bases from V and 6 bases from J, with 15 bases between. The CDR3 DNA reads TGCGCCAGCAGCCAAGAGGCGGACAGTCAAGGTCAGCCCCAGCATTTT. Residues: CASSQEADSQGQPQHF.

The chain uses TRBV2 and TRBJ1-6; no definite D call. The CDR3 contains 15 residues. Germline loops: CDR1 SNHLY, CDR2 FYNNEI. Trimming shortened V by 5 bases and J by 13 bases, and 21 bases separated the two germline ends. CDR3 DNA: TGTGCCAGCAGTCCGGTCCGGACGGTAGCAAGTCCCCTCCACTTT. Translation gives CASSPVRTVASPLHF.

V usage is TRBV5-6 and J usage is TRBJ2-3, with D perhaps matching TRBD2 (6 bases). The V gene's germline CDR1 is SGHDT and CDR2 YYEEEE. The CDR3 loop spans 16 amino acids. V lost 3 bases and J 3 bases, leaving 17 bases between the germline ends. The CDR3 DNA follows: TGTGCCAGCAGCTCGCGCGATTGGGAGGCGACAGATACGCAGTATTTT. Its protein product is CASSSRDWEATDTQYF.

A single count supports this clone. The chain employs TRBV6-5 and TRBJ2-5, with 9 bases lining up with TRBD2. The CDR3 totals 16 residues. In germline, CDR1 is MNHEY, CDR2 SVGAGI. Trimming removed 1 base from V and 1 base from J; junction bases left unmatched: 4. This CDR3 reads CASSYYSGSRQETQYF. CDR3 DNA: TGTGCCAGCAGTTACTATAGCGGGAGCCGCCAAGAGACCCAGTACTTC.

This clone was counted once. The chain is built from TRBV7-2 and TRBJ2-7; 9 nucleotides agree with TRBD1. The CDR3 consists of 14 residues. The V segment lost 5 bases and the J segment 7 bases; nucleotides outside the gene matches: 9. Germline CDR1 is SGHTA and CDR2 is FQGNSA. CDR3 in DNA: TGTGCCAGCAGCATATGGACAGGGGACGGAGAGCAGTACTTC. Amino acids: CASSIWTGDGEQYF.

The V call is TRBV6-5, the J call TRBJ1-1, with D unclear. CDR3 size: 15 residues. Germline V lookup: CDR1 MNHEY, CDR2 SVGAGI. The V gene lost 0 bases and the J gene lost 4 bases, with 12 bases spanning the gap. The CDR3 nucleotides are TGTGCCAGCAGTTACTCGAGCCGAGGATCCACTGAAGCTTTCTTT. It translates to CASSYSSRGSTEAFF.

The V and J genes are TRBV7-6 and TRBJ1-2, with 10 bases that match TRBD1. Germline trimming cut 5 bases from V and 8 bases from J; bases unmatched to any gene: 14. CDR1 is SGHVS, CDR2 FNYEAQ, per germline. The CDR3 consists of 16 residues. CDR3 loop: CASSPPGQGILGGYTF. The CDR3 bases are TGTGCCAGCAGCCCCCCGGGACAGGGGATTCTCGGAGGCTACACCTTC.

The chain has TRBV4-3 and TRBJ2-5, with D possibly matching TRBD2 (6 bases). There are 13 residues in the CDR3. Germline V CDR1 and CDR2: LGHNA, YSLEER. V lost 4 bases to trimming and J lost 4 bases, with 10 bases between them. CDR3 loop: CASSRLGGETQYF. As DNA, the CDR3 is TGCGCCAGCAGCCGCTTGGGGGGAGAGACCCAGTACTTC.

The chain uses TRBV27 and TRBJ2-2, with 7 nucleotides matching TRBD1. V lost 0 bases and J lost 0; bases outside the gene matches: 7. This CDR3 contains 18 residues. CDR1 and CDR2 (germline): MNHEY, SMNVEV (reference sequence). The CDR3 nucleotides are TGTGCCAGCAGTTTATCAGGGACAGTTCAGTCGAACACCGGGGAGCTGTTTTTT. This sequence encodes CASSLSGTVQSNTGELFF.

The chain links TRBV10-1 to TRBJ2-7, with 7 nucleotides matching TRBD2. Germline CDR1 and CDR2: WNHNN and SYGVQD (reference sequence). The CDR3 totals 15 residues. Losses at the gene ends were 5 bases for V and 3 bases for J; bases not matched to a gene: 10. CDR3 in DNA: TGCGCCAGCAGTTTCTCCGGGGAGGGAAACTACGAGCAGTACTTC. Protein: CASSFSGEGNYEQYF.

The DNA for the CDR3 is TGCGCCAGTAAGGGACAGCTTAATGAAAAACTGTTTTTT. It encodes CASKGQLNEKLFF. The rearrangement uses TRBV4-3 and TRBJ1-4; 7 bases map to TRBD1. Unmatched junction bases numbered 5, after V lost 9 bases and J lost 4 bases. Germline lookup yields CDR1 LGHNA and CDR2 YSLEER. CDR3 length equals 13 residues.

The chain combines TRBV6-1 with TRBJ2-5; TRBD1 matches 7 bases. V lost 4 bases to trimming and J lost 4 bases; unmatched junction nucleotides: 3. There are 13 residues in the CDR3. The germline gives CDR1 MNHNS, CDR2 SASEGT. The CDR3 DNA is TGTGCCAGCAGTGTAGGGGGCTTAGAGACCCAGTACTTC. Translation gives CASSVGGLETQYF.